This entry features one TCR beta chain sequence. CDR3 length equals 14 residues. V lost 3 bases, J lost 3 bases, and 11 bases lay in between. Germline lookup yields CDR1 KGHSH and CDR2 LQKENI. In the original analysis: Amplification from reference gene primers served as the basis for estimated nucleated cell counts. The assay was immunoSEQ multiplex PCR, and TCRdb's table has in-frame clones only and misses some. The V and J calls and the clone size are those of that table, but D and trimming were determined from the DNA. The sample comprises some 130,000 clones, 65% to 90% of which are singletons, and about 8.4% rests with the top ten. The sample originates from a study of blood T cell repertoires in COVID-19. About the research overall: Sources were T cells, B-cell-depleted T cells, or PBMCs; the material itself was cDNA or gDNA.

Sequencing was done on a sample of peripheral blood. This chain joins TRBV18 and TRBJ1-2, with D possibly being TRBD1 (5 bases). The TCR was taken from a woman in her sixties or seventies with active or convalescent COVID-19. The CDR3 loop is CASSPGTDYYGYTF. As DNA, the CDR3 is TGTGCCAGCTCACCTGGGACTGATTACTATGGCTACACCTTC.